This TCR beta chain originates from a study of T cells in tuberculosis. Whole-study findings and limits: Selection depended on which cryopreserved specimens were available.

Documented time point: new active TB diagnosis, blood taken before or within 7 days of starting treatment. Positive smear microscopy and/or M. tuberculosis culture confirmed active disease. Libraries were prepared by immunoSEQ multiplex PCR; TCRdb keeps only in-frame clonotypes and omits some of them. The table shows roughly 35,000 clones, with about 90% occurring only once. About this clone: What it recognizes is unknown.

The V gene's germline CDR1 is SGHVS and CDR2 FQNEAQ. This CDR3 is 14 amino acids long. V was clipped by 2 bases and J by 1 base, with 8 bases between them. The sequenced sample was PBMCs, obtained at tuberculosis diagnosis. This receptor was taken from an adult with tuberculosis. Some clones in this sample may be carry-over from other donors' samples. The V gene is TRBV7-8, the J gene TRBJ1-1, with no clear D. The CDR3 sequence is CASSLYLGNTEAFF. The CDR3 DNA reads TGTGCCAGCAGCTTATACCTCGGGAACACTGAAGCTTTCTTT.